The T cell receptor beta chain under discussion was sequenced for a study of blood T cells in healthy people across ages. Findings and caveats of the study: Since the PBMCs were unsorted, naive and antigen-experienced cells could not be conclusively compared. When one million T cells were used, diversity estimates were thought to be underestimates. Naive T cell percentage by flow cytometry tracked strongly with beta diversity.

To note about this clonotype: Its matching antigen is unknown.

Alongside a J-beta primer mix, a sample-barcoded 5' primer served in a second PCR lasting roughly 6 to 12 cycles. All cDNA molecules were each tagged by a template-switch adaptor with 12 random nucleotides. TCRdb re-called the 5' RACE reads through MiXCR, storing one row per CDR3 protein. The sample has about 940,000 distinct CDR3 sequences; 45% to 50% are singletons. Trimming cost V 4 bases and J 7 bases, with 8 bases left between them. CDR1 is KGHSH and CDR2 is LQKENI in the germline V gene. This CDR3 contains 13 residues. The genes are TRBV18 and TRBJ1-6; D call uncertain. The clonotype originates from a man younger than 40 in good health. The source material was blood. The CDR3 nucleotides are TGTGCCAGCTCACAGGGCAGGAATTCACCCCTCCACTTT. Amino acids: CASSQGRNSPLHF. The full variable domain, with the rest looked up from reference TRBV18 and TRBJ1-6, is NAGVMQNPRHLVRRRGQEARLRCSPMKGHSHVYWYRQLPEEGLKFMVYLQKENIIDESGMPKERFSAEFPKEGPSILRIQQVVRGDSAAYFCASSQGRNSPLHFGNGTRLTVT.